These T cell receptor beta chains were read from a single sample in a study of CD8 T cells in Susac syndrome. TCRdb re-analysed the immunoSEQ multiplex PCR reads in MiXCR, keeping a single row per CDR3 protein. There are about 150,000 distinct CDR3 sequences in the sample; 90% to 95% occur only once, and over 0.08% lies in the top ten. The material sequenced was CD4+ T cells from PBMCs. The receptors were gathered from a human donor with multiple sclerosis. The CDR3 runs from the conserved cysteine through the conserved F or W. D genes are given only for firm matches. Clone size is given for some rows only: seen once, a few or many times, or a class if the clone is expanded.

- TRBJ1-2 TRBV3-1 - TGTGCCAGCAGCCAAGGAACAGGGAACTATGGCTACACCTTC CASSQGTGNYGYTF
- TRBJ1-5 TRBV5-6 - TGTGCCAGCAGCTTAGGACGGTTCAATCAGCCCCAGCATTTT CASSLGRFNQPQHF
- TRBJ2-4 TRBV30 - TGTGCCTGGAGTGTACAAGGGGCTAACATTCAGTACTTC CAWSVQGANIQYF
TRBD1 TRBJ1-2 TRBV6-1 - TGTGCCAGCAGCAAGGGACAGCAAACTTCTAACTATGGCTACACCTTC CASSKGQQTSNYGYTF
- TRBJ1-5 TRBV7-2 once TGTGCCAGCAGCTTAGGGGGCAGGCTGGGTCAGCCCCAGCATTTT CASSLGGRLGQPQHF
- TRBJ2-7 TRBV10-3 - TGTGCCATCAGTGAGTCGAATGCAGGGACCTACGAGCAGTACTTC CAISESNAGTYEQYF
- TRBJ1-1 TRBV6-1 - TGTGCCAGCAGTGAAGCGTTATCTGGGGGAGAAGCTTTCTTT CASSEALSGGEAFF
- TRBJ1-1 TRBV20-1 - TGCAGTGCTAGAGATGGGGGCTCTGAAGCTTTCTTT CSARDGGSEAFF
- TRBJ2-6 TRBV20-1 - TGCAGTGCTAGAGGGGCACCAACGGGCGGGGCCAACGTCCTGACTTTC CSARGAPTGGANVLTF
TRBD1 TRBJ1-6 TRBV14 - TGTGCCAGCAGCCCCGGGACAGGGGGCTTCAATTCCTATAATTCACCCCTCCACTTT CASSPGTGGFNSYNSPLHF
- TRBJ2-1 TRBV6-1 - TGTGCCAGCAGGCGTCTAAATGAGCAGTTCTTC CASRRLNEQFF
- TRBJ2-1 TRBV14 - TGTGCCAGCAGCCAAGGCCCAAGCGTTTACAATGAGCAGTTCTTC CASSQGPSVYNEQFF
TRBD1 TRBJ2-7 TRBV29-1 - TGCAGCGTTTCTGACAGGGTCTCCTACGAGCAGTACTTC CSVSDRVSYEQYF
TRBD1 TRBJ2-3 TRBV25-1 - TGTGCCAGCAGTGCATCCCGACAGGGATCGGATACGCAGTATTTT CASSASRQGSDTQYF
TRBD2 TRBJ2-1 TRBV9 - TGTGCCAGCAGCGTAGGGGGTGGGACTAGCGGGAACAATGAGCAGTTCTTC CASSVGGGTSGNNEQFF
- TRBJ1-1 TRBV7-8 once TGTGCCAGCAGCCCTCAGACGGGTGAAGCTTTCTTT CASSPQTGEAFF
- TRBJ2-1 TRBV20-1 - TGCAGTGCTAGACTAAACAATGAGCAGTTCTTC CSARLNNEQFF
TRBD2 TRBJ2-5 TRBV24-1 - TGTGCCACCAGTAATGGGGGGGTCCAAGAGACCCAGTACTTC CATSNGGVQETQYF
- TRBJ1-5 TRBV30 once TGTGCCTGGAGTCAAGGGGCGGTATTCAATCAGCCCCAGCATTTT CAWSQGAVFNQPQHF
TRBD2 TRBJ2-1 TRBV9 once TGTGCCAGCAGCGCGGGGATGGGACTAGCGGACTCCCCCGACCGGAGCGAGCAGTTCTTC CASSAGMGLADSPDRSEQFF
- TRBJ2-7 TRBV7-2 - TGTGCCAGCAGCGCAAGGGTCCCCTACGAGCAGTACTTC CASSARVPYEQYF
- TRBJ1-1 TRBV20-1 - TGCAGTGCTAGAGATGCCGCGGGTCCGAACACTGAAGCTTTCTTT CSARDAAGPNTEAFF
- TRBJ1-1 TRBV6-2/TRBV6-3 - TGTGCCAGCAGTTACTCGACGCATTGGGGCACTGAAGCTTTCTTT CASSYSTHWGTEAFF
- TRBJ2-3 TRBV7-9 once TGTGCCAGCAGCTTCGGGGCCCACACAGATACGCAGTATTTT CASSFGAHTDTQYF
- TRBJ1-5 TRBV20-1 - TGCAGTGCTCTTGGACCTAGCAATCAGCCCCAGCATTTT CSALGPSNQPQHF
- TRBJ1-6 TRBV27 - TGTGCCAGCAGTTTACAGTCTAATTCACCCCTCCACTTT CASSLQSNSPLHF
TRBD1 TRBJ2-7 TRBV5-1 - TGCGCCAGCAGCTTTACAGGGGGCGAGCAGTACTTC CASSFTGGEQYF
- TRBJ2-3 TRBV5-4 - TGTGCCAGCAGCTTAGTGAGCGGAACCACAGATACGCAGTATTTT CASSLVSGTTDTQYF
- TRBJ2-5 TRBV24-1 once TGTGCCACCTCGGGACGCCAGCAAGAGACCCAGTACTTC CATSGRQQETQYF
TRBD1 TRBJ2-7 TRBV2 - TGTGCCAGCAGGCGAACGGGACAGGCTTACGAGCAGTACTTC CASRRTGQAYEQYF
- TRBJ2-5 TRBV20-1 - TGCAGTGCTAGAGACGCTAACCAAGAGACCCAGTACTTC CSARDANQETQYF
TRBD1 TRBJ1-6 TRBV5-1 - TGCGCCAGCAGCTTGGTTGCCGGGACAGATTCACCCCTCCACTTT CASSLVAGTDSPLHF
- TRBJ2-4 TRBV12-3/TRBV12-4 once TGTGCCAGCCGAGACCAGGGATCCAAAAACATTCAGTACTTC CASRDQGSKNIQYF
- TRBJ2-7 TRBV9 - TGTGCCAACAACACGACGTACGAGCAGTACTTC CANNTTYEQYF
TRBD1 TRBJ1-2 TRBV19 - TGTGCCAGTAGTGTCGACAGGGTCTCTGGCTACACCTTC CASSVDRVSGYTF
- TRBJ2-6 TRBV30 - TGTGCCTGGAGTGTAGGAACCTCTGGGGCCAACGTCCTGACTTTC CAWSVGTSGANVLTF
- TRBJ1-5 TRBV27 - TGTGCCAGCAGTTTCGGCAGGGGCGGTCAGCCCCAGCATTTT CASSFGRGGQPQHF
- TRBJ2-4 TRBV19 - TGTGCCAGTATCCGGGCTATAGCCAAAAACATTCAGTACTTC CASIRAIAKNIQYF
TRBD2 TRBJ2-3 TRBV7-3 - TGTGCCAGCAGCCCTACTAGCGCTCCGGCAGATACGCAGTATTTT CASSPTSAPADTQYF
- TRBJ2-6 TRBV5-4 once TGTGCCAGCAGCTTGGGGTCTAGAAGTGCGGGGGCCAACGTCCTGACTTTC CASSLGSRSAGANVLTF
- TRBJ1-1 TRBV24-1 - TGTGCCACCAGTGATGATGGGAACACTGAAGCTTTCTTT CATSDDGNTEAFF
- TRBJ2-2 TRBV3-1 - TGTGCCAGCAGCCAGAAACGGGATTACACCGGGGAGCTGTTTTTT CASSQKRDYTGELFF
- TRBJ1-4 TRBV9 - TGTGCCAGCAGCGTTGAGACAGGCCCAAATGAAAAACTGTTTTTT CASSVETGPNEKLFF
- TRBJ2-5 TRBV12-3/TRBV12-4 - TGTGCCAGCAGTTTGTGGCTCCAAGAGACCCAGTACTTC CASSLWLQETQYF
- TRBJ2-3 TRBV5-1 - TGCGCCAGCAGCCGAAAACCCCGGGGCACAGATACGCAGTATTTT CASSRKPRGTDTQYF
TRBD1 TRBJ1-1 TRBV12-3/TRBV12-4 - TGTGCCAGCAGACCACCGACAGGGTACACTGAAGCTTTCTTT CASRPPTGYTEAFF
- TRBJ2-3 TRBV24-1 - TGTGCCACCAGTGATTTGCCTGATACGCAGTATTTT CATSDLPDTQYF
- TRBJ1-6 TRBV14 - TGTGCCAGCAGCCGTCAATCTTCACCCCTCCACTTT CASSRQSSPLHF
TRBD2 TRBJ2-3 TRBV5-1 few TGCGCCAGCAGGGATCCTAGCGGGTCTAGCACAGATACGCAGTATTTT CASRDPSGSSTDTQYF